The 11 T cell receptor beta chains below were found in one sample sequenced in a study of identical twins. Via MiXCR, TCRdb re-called the 5' RACE reads, giving one row per CDR3 protein. The profile shows just over 500,000 distinct CDR3 sequences, roughly a fifth of them singletons. This sample also appeared in a second study, on T cells expressing NK-cell markers.

Material: CD4+ T cells sorted from blood. These receptors originate from a woman aged 18-30 years in good health.

This chain connects TRBV7-3 to TRBJ2-1; 7 nucleotides line up with TRBD2. In germline, CDR1 is SGHTA, CDR2 FQGTGA. J gave up 5 bases and V 5 bases, and 6 bases lay outside the gene matches. The CDR3 is made up of 14 amino acids. CDR3 amino acids: CASSRGLVNNEQFF. The CDR3 nucleotides read TGTGCCAGCAGCCGTGGACTAGTTAACAATGAGCAGTTCTTC.

In its sample, this clonotype was seen many times. The V call is TRBV12-3 or TRBV12-4, the J call TRBJ2-2; maybe TRBD2 (5 bases). Trimming pared 5 bases from V and 6 bases from J, leaving 10 bases between. The CDR3 consists of 13 residues. CDR3 region: CASSLSRAGELFF. CDR3 coding DNA: TGTGCCAGCAGTCTTTCGAGGGCCGGGGAGCTGTTTTTT.

The chain carries TRBV19 and TRBJ2-7; the D gene is possibly TRBD1 (5 bases). Germline CDR1 LNHDA, CDR2 SQIVND (reference sequence). Trimming shortened V by 7 bases and J by 9 bases, and 19 bases separated the two germline ends. This CDR3 spans 13 amino acids. The CDR3 reads CASMGRDQSGQYF. CDR3 sequence (DNA): TGTGCCAGTATGGGCAGGGATCAATCGGGGCAGTACTTC.

This clonotype showed up just a few times. DNA of the CDR3: TGCAGCGTCCGCCCGACTAGCGGATCCACAGATACGCAGTATTTT. The encoded protein is CSVRPTSGSTDTQYF. J is TRBJ2-3 and V is TRBV29-1; 9 nucleotides align to TRBD2. Unmatched junction bases numbered 9, after V lost 6 bases and J lost 2 bases. This CDR3 region has 15 residues. CDR1 is SQVTM, CDR2 ANQGSEA, per germline.

The chain links TRBV7-7 to TRBJ2-6, with 10 positions matching TRBD2. From germline, CDR1 is SSHAT and CDR2 FNYEAQ (reference sequence). The CDR3 loop spans 15 amino acids. J was trimmed by 6 bases and V by 8 bases; bases with no gene match: 7. The CDR3 bases are TGTGCCAGCGGGACAGCGGGAGGGGTGGCCAACGTCCTGACTTTC. Amino acids: CASGTAGGVANVLTF. Filled out from reference TRBV7-7 and TRBJ2-6, the complete variable domain reads GAGVSQSPRYKVTKRGQDVTLRCDPISSHATLYWYQQALGQGPEFLTYFNYEAQPDKSGLPSDRFSAERPEGSISTLTIQRTEQRDSAMYRCASGTAGGVANVLTFGAGSRLTVL.

This clonotype turned up a few times. This chain joins TRBV9 and TRBJ2-1, with 7 bases fitting TRBD1. The CDR3 extends over 14 amino acids. Germline loops: CDR1 SGDLS, CDR2 YYNGEE. Trimming removed 3 bases from V and 9 bases from J; junction bases left unmatched: 9. The CDR3 nucleotides are TGTGCCAGCAGCGGAGGAACAGGGGAAAGTGAGCAGTTCTTC. Amino acids: CASSGGTGESEQFF.

This clonotype was found once. The chain joins TRBV3-1 to TRBJ1-1; perhaps TRBD1 as D (6 bases). This CDR3 is built from 11 residues. The germline V and J ends were trimmed by 8 bases and 4 bases, with 8 bases remaining between them. Germline CDR1 is LGHDT and CDR2 is YNNKEL (reference sequence). CDR3 residues: CASGQLTEAFF. The CDR3 DNA reads TGTGCCAGCGGACAGCTCACTGAAGCTTTCTTT. The complete variable domain, with remaining parts taken from reference TRBV3-1 and TRBJ1-1, reads DTAVSQTPKYLVTQMGNDKSIKCEQNLGHDTMYWYKQDSKKFLKIMFSYNNKELIINETVPNRFSPKSPDKAHLNLHINSLELGDSAVYFCASGQLTEAFFGQGTRLTVV.

This sequence joins TRBV10-3 and TRBJ1-5, with 7 bases aligning to TRBD1. This CDR3 spans 13 amino acids. From germline, CDR1 is ENHRY and CDR2 SYGVKD. The J segment lost 2 bases and the V segment lost 6 bases, leaving 1 base of the junction unmatched. Written as DNA, the CDR3 is TGTGCCATCAGAGGACAGGGCAATCAGCCCCAGCATTTT. As protein: CAIRGQGNQPQHF.

V usage is TRBV18 and J usage is TRBJ2-2; tentatively, D is TRBD1 (6 bases). V was pared by 6 bases and J by 0 bases, with 17 bases between. The length of the CDR3 is 17 residues. Germline values: CDR1 KGHSH, CDR2 LQKENI. CDR3 nucleotide sequence: TGTGCCAGCTCCCCTATTTCCACAGGGTCGAACACCGGGGAGCTGTTTTTT. Its protein product is CASSPISTGSNTGELFF. The full variable domain, with the rest looked up from reference TRBV18 and TRBJ2-2, is NAGVMQNPRHLVRRRGQEARLRCSPMKGHSHVYWYRQLPEEGLKFMVYLQKENIIDESGMPKERFSAEFPKEGPSILRIQQVVRGDSAAYFCASSPISTGSNTGELFFGEGSRLTVL.

In its sample, this clonotype was seen a few times. J is TRBJ1-4 and V is TRBV20-1, with 7 bases matching TRBD1. Germline CDR1 and CDR2: DFQATT and SNEGSKA (reference sequence). The trim removed 6 bases at V and 7 bases at J, leaving 11 bases unmatched. This CDR3 is built from 14 residues. CDR3 DNA: TGCAGTGCCAACAGGGGCTATGTCGGTGAAAAACTGTTTTTT. Its translation: CSANRGYVGEKLFF.

This clonotype was counted a few times. V is TRBV19 and J is TRBJ2-3; TRBD1 matches at 7 bases. The CDR3 runs to 14 residues. The V segment lost 8 bases and the J segment 2 bases; nucleotides outside the gene matches: 7. Germline CDR1 is LNHDA and CDR2 is SQIVND (reference sequence). The CDR3 nucleotides are TGTGCCAGTCCCGACAGGGAGTTCACAGATACGCAGTATTTT. It specifies CASPDREFTDTQYF.